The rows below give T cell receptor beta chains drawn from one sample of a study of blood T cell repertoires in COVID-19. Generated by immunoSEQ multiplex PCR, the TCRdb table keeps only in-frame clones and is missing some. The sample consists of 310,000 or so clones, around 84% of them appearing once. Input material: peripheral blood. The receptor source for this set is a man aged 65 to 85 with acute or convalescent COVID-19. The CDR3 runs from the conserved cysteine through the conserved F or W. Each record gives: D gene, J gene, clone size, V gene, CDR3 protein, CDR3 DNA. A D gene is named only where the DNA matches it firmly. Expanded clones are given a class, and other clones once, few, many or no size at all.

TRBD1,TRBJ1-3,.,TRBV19,CASREGGAFGNTIYF,TGTGCCAGTAGGGAAGGGGGCGCGTTTGGAAACACCATATATTTT
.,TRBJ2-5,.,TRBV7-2,CASSFGGGAETQYF,TGTGCCAGCAGCTTCGGCGGGGGCGCGGAGACCCAGTACTTC
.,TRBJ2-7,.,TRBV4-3,CASSQRTSGNPNLEQYF,TGCGCCAGCAGCCAACGGACCTCAGGGAACCCTAATCTCGAGCAGTACTTC
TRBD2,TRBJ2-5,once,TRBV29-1,CSAGGDPDIQETQYF,TGCAGCGCTGGGGGGGACCCAGACATCCAAGAGACCCAGTACTTC
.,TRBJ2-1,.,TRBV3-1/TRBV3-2,CASSQGGFAGRRGAYNEQFF,TGTGCCAGCAGCCAAGGAGGCTTTGCCGGTAGGCGGGGAGCCTACAATGAGCAGTTCTTC
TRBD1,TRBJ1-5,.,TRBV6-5,CASSRDGSGGTPQHF,TGTGCCAGCAGCCGAGATGGGTCAGGGGGGACTCCCCAGCATTTT
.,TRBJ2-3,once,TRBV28,CASFSSTDTQYF,TGTGCCAGCTTTAGCAGCACAGATACGCAGTATTTT
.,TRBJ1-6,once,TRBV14,CASSQDSGRVGSPLHF,TGTGCCAGCAGCCAAGATTCCGGCAGGGTTGGTTCACCCCTCCACTTT
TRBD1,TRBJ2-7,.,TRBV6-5,CASSYQGQGYYEQYF,TGTGCCAGCAGTTATCAGGGACAGGGATATTACGAGCAGTACTTC
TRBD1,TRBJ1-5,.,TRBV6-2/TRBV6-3,CASTPGTGGLPQHF,TGTGCCAGCACCCCCGGGACAGGGGGCTTGCCCCAGCATTTT
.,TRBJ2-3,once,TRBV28,CASSPARNGDTQYF,TGTGCCAGCAGCCCGGCTAGGAATGGAGATACGCAGTATTTT
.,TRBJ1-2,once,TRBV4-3,CASSQERGGYGYTF,TGCGCCAGCAGCCAAGAAAGGGGGGGCTATGGCTACACCTTC
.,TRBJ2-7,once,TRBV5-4,CASSLAGGTEQYF,TGTGCCAGCAGCTTGGCCGGAGGGACTGAGCAGTACTTC
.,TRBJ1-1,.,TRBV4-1,CASSQDHRALRSTEAFF,TGCGCCAGCAGCCAAGATCACAGGGCCCTGAGGAGCACTGAAGCTTTCTTT
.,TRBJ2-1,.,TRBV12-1,CASSSPIPGLDDNEQFF,TGTGCCAGCAGTTCCCCTATCCCGGGACTGGATGACAATGAGCAGTTCTTC
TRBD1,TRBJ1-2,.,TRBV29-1,CSARTADRGDGYTF,TGCAGCGCCAGAACCGCGGACAGGGGAGATGGCTACACCTTC